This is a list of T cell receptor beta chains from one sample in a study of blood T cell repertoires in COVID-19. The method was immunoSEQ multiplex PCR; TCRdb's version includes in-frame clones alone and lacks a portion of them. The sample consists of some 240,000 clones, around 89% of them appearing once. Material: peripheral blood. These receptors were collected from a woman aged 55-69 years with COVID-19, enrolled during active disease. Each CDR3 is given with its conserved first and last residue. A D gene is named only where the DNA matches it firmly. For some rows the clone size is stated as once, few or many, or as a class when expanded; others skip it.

CDR3aa: CASSLYGEGGYTF
CDR3nt: TGTGCCAGCAGTTTATACGGGGAAGGCGGCTACACCTTC
d_gene: -
v_gene: TRBV12-3/TRBV12-4
abundance: -
j_gene: TRBJ1-2

CDR3aa: CASSLVDRVGNYGYTF
CDR3nt: TGTGCCAGCAGCTTGGTGGACAGGGTAGGGAACTATGGCTACACCTTC
d_gene: TRBD1
v_gene: TRBV5-6
abundance: -
j_gene: TRBJ1-2

CDR3aa: CASSLGRNTEAFF
CDR3nt: TGTGCCAGCAGCTTGGGCAGGAACACTGAAGCTTTCTTT
d_gene: -
v_gene: TRBV5-4
abundance: -
j_gene: TRBJ1-1

CDR3aa: CASSLEVTDSNEQFF
CDR3nt: TGCGCCAGCAGCTTGGAGGTGACCGACAGCAATGAGCAGTTCTTC
d_gene: -
v_gene: TRBV5-1
abundance: -
j_gene: TRBJ2-1

CDR3aa: CASSSPGQGLNYGYTF
CDR3nt: TGTGCCAGTAGTTCCCCGGGACAGGGTCTAAACTATGGCTACACCTTC
d_gene: TRBD1
v_gene: TRBV19
abundance: -
j_gene: TRBJ1-2

CDR3aa: CASSQGQFGNSPLHF
CDR3nt: TGCGCCAGCAGCCAAGGACAGTTCGGGAATTCACCCCTCCACTTT
d_gene: -
v_gene: TRBV4-1
abundance: -
j_gene: TRBJ1-6

CDR3aa: CASSLEAGGFTEAFF
CDR3nt: TGTGCCAGCAGCTTAGAGGCAGGGGGCTTCACTGAAGCTTTCTTT
d_gene: TRBD1
v_gene: TRBV7-9
abundance: -
j_gene: TRBJ1-1

CDR3aa: CASTTRGAGSYGYTF
CDR3nt: TGTGCCAGCACCACTAGAGGGGCGGGGAGCTATGGCTACACCTTC
d_gene: -
v_gene: TRBV6-6
abundance: once
j_gene: TRBJ1-2

CDR3aa: CASSSGGSNQPQHF
CDR3nt: TGTGCCAGCAGCTCAGGGGGCAGCAATCAGCCCCAGCATTTT
d_gene: TRBD1
v_gene: TRBV7-2
abundance: -
j_gene: TRBJ1-5

CDR3aa: CASSLSQVNTEAFF
CDR3nt: TGTGCCAGCAGTTTATCACAGGTGAACACTGAAGCTTTCTTT
d_gene: -
v_gene: TRBV27
abundance: -
j_gene: TRBJ1-1

CDR3aa: CSASDGTGNQPQHF
CDR3nt: TGCAGTGCTAGTGATGGGACAGGGAATCAGCCCCAGCATTTT
d_gene: TRBD1
v_gene: TRBV20-1
abundance: -
j_gene: TRBJ1-5

CDR3aa: CASSPRDENTEAFF
CDR3nt: TGTGCCAGTAGTCCGAGAGATGAGAACACTGAAGCTTTCTTT
d_gene: -
v_gene: TRBV19
abundance: -
j_gene: TRBJ1-1

CDR3aa: CASSQVLSFYEQYF
CDR3nt: TGCGCCAGCAGCCAAGTCCTCTCCTTCTACGAGCAGTACTTC
d_gene: -
v_gene: TRBV4-1
abundance: -
j_gene: TRBJ2-7

CDR3aa: CASSFWQFEPQHF
CDR3nt: TGTGCCAGCAGCTTTTGGCAGTTTGAGCCCCAGCATTTT
d_gene: -
v_gene: TRBV5-5
abundance: -
j_gene: TRBJ1-5

CDR3aa: CAWSAQGPLYGYTF
CDR3nt: TGTGCCTGGAGTGCCCAGGGGCCACTCTATGGCTACACCTTC
d_gene: -
v_gene: TRBV30
abundance: -
j_gene: TRBJ1-2